Listed here is a single T cell receptor beta chain. In the authors' workflow: Reference gene primers were amplified, and this amplification served to estimate nucleated cell counts. The method was immunoSEQ multiplex PCR; TCRdb's version includes in-frame clones alone and lacks a portion of them. V and J calls and clone size are as listed in that table; D and trimming were resolved from the DNA. Altogether just over 70,000 clones are present, around nine tenths being singletons, with the ten largest covering around 8%. This entry belongs to a study of blood T cell repertoires in COVID-19. Across the whole study: Material from acute and convalescent COVID-19 was sourced from the United States, Italy and Spain. In each case, the material was cDNA or gDNA derived from T cells, B-cell-depleted T cells, or PBMCs.

The TCR originated in a human donor in a cohort sampled during active COVID-19. Sequencing input: peripheral blood.

CDR3 DNA sequence: TGTGCCAGCAGTTACAATGGACAGAACACTGAAGCTTTCTTT. Residues: CASSYNGQNTEAFF. The chain has TRBV6-5 and TRBJ1-1; tentatively, D is TRBD1 (5 bases). The germline CDR1 and CDR2 sequences are MNHEY and SVGAGI. The V end lost 2 bases, the J end lost 1 base, and 8 bases lay between the germline ends. This CDR3 has 14 residues.